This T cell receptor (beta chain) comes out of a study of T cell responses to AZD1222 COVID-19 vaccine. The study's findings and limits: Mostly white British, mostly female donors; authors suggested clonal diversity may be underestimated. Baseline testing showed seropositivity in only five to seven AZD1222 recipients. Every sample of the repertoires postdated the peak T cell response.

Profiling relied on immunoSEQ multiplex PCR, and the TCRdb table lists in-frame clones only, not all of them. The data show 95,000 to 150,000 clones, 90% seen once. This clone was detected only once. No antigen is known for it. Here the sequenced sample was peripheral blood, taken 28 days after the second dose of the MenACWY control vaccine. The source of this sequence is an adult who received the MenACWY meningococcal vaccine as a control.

CDR3 sequence: CASSQSSGNTYNSPLHF. CDR3 nucleotide sequence: TGTGCCAGCAGCCAATCTTCAGGGAATACCTATAATTCACCCCTCCACTTT. The rearrangement uses TRBV3-1 (or the pseudogene TRBV3-2) and TRBJ1-6; tentative D call: TRBD1 (5 bases). CDR1 and CDR2 from the germline V gene are LGHDT and YNNKEL (reference sequence). The V and J ends lost 2 bases and 2 bases respectively, with 13 bases between them. The CDR3 consists of 17 residues.